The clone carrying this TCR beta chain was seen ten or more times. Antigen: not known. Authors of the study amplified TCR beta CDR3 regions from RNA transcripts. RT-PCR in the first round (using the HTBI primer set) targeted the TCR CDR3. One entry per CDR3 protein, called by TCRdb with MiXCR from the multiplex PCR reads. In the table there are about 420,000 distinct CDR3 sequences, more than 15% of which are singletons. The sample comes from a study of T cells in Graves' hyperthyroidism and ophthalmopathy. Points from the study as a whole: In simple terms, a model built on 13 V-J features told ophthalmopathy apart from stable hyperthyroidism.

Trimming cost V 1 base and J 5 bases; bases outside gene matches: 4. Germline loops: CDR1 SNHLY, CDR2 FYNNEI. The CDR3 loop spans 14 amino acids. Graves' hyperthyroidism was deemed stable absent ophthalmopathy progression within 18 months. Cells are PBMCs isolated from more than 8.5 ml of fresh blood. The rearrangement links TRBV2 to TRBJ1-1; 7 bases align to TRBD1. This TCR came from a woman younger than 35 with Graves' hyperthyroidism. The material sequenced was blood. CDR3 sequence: CASSEGQGGTEAFF. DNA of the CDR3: TGTGCCAGCAGTGAAGGACAGGGTGGAACTGAAGCTTTCTTT.